The clone carrying this T cell receptor beta chain showed up many times. What it recognizes is unknown. This sample stems from a study of molecular identifiers for immune sequencing clone quantification. Study results and limitations: Sizes of clones that are highly expanded could be underestimated (if identical TCR molecules share a barcode). The study reportedly detected spiked Jurkat TCR RNA from one cell among around 970,000 naive cells.

Investigators produced naive CD8 libraries from roughly 20,000 to 1,000,000 sorted cells, drawing on 10%, 30% or 50% RNA. TCRdb reprocessed the PCR reads with MiXCR, giving one entry per CDR3 protein. The sample records 600,000 to 650,000 distinct CDR3 sequences, just under 20% being singletons. The sequence came from a human donor in good health. Some libraries in this study had Jurkat cell RNA spiked in. Source material: naive CD8+ T cells from blood, with Jurkat cell RNA spiked in. Subset described: FACS-sorted CD8+CD4-CCR7+CD45RA+ naive T cells.

CDR3 DNA: TGTGCCAGTAGTTGGAGTCCTGACTATGGCTACACCTTC. Translated, it gives CASSWSPDYGYTF. The chain is built from TRBV19 and TRBJ1-2; no clear D gene. Germline V gene lookup returns CDR1 LNHDA and CDR2 SQIVND (reference sequence). The CDR3 runs to 13 residues. V lost 5 bases and J lost 3, with 10 bases in between.